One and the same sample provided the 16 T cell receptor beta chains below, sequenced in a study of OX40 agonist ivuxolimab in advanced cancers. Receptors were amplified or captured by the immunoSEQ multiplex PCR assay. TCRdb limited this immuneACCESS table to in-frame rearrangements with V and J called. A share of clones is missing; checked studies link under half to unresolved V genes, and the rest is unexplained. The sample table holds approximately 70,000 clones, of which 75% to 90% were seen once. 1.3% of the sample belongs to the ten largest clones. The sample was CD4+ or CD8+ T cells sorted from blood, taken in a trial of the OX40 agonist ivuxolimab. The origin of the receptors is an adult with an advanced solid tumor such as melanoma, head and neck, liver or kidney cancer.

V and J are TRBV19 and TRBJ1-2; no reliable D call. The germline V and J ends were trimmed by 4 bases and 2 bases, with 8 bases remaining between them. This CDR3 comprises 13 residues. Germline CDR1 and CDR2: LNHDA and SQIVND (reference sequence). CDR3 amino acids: CASSTDTNYGYTF. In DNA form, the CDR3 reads TGTGCCAGTAGTACCGACACAAACTATGGCTACACCTTC.

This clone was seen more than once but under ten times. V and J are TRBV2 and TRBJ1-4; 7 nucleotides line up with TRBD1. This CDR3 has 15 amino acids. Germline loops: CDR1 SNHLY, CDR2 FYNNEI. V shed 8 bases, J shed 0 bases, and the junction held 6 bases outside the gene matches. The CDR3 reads CASCGQVSTNEKLFF. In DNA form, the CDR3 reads TGTGCCAGCTGCGGACAGGTTTCAACTAATGAAAAACTGTTTTTT.

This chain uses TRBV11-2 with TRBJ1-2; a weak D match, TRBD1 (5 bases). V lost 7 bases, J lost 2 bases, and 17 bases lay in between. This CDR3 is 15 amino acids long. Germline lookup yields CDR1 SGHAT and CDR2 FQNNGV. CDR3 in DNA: TGTGCCAGCACCCCAGGGCAGGGCGTGAACTATGGCTACACCTTC. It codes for CASTPGQGVNYGYTF.

CDR3 amino acids: CASSPNRDTQYF. The CDR3 DNA reads as TGTGCCAGCAGCCCAAACCGGGATACGCAGTATTTT. V is TRBV7-2 and J is TRBJ2-3; D call uncertain. Germline CDR1 is SGHTA and CDR2 is FQGNSA. This CDR3 comprises 12 residues. Trimming removed 5 bases from V and 6 bases from J, with 9 bases in between. Variable domain in full (rest from reference TRBV7-2 and TRBJ2-3): GAGVSQSPSNKVTEKGKDVELRCDPISGHTALYWYRQSLGQGLEFLIYFQGNSAPDKSGLPSDRFSAERTGGSVSTLTIQRTQQEDSAVYLCASSPNRDTQYFGPGTRLTVL.

The CDR3 DNA follows: TGTGCCATCAGTGAGGGCAGGCTGGGCACAGATACGCAGTATTTT. Its protein product is CAISEGRLGTDTQYF. This chain joins TRBV10-3 and TRBJ2-3; no clear D. CDR1 and CDR2 from the germline V gene are ENHRY and SYGVKD. Trimming removed 2 bases at V and 1 base at J, with 10 bases between. The CDR3 spans 15 residues.

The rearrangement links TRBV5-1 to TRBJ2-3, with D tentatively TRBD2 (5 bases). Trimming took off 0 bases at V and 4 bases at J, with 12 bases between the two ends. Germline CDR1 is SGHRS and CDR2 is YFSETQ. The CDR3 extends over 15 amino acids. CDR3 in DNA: TGCGCCAGCAGCTTGGGCCGGGGTGGCCCAGATACGCAGTATTTT. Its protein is CASSLGRGGPDTQYF.

CDR3 residues: CASRHLWDSNQPQHF. Here the CDR3 DNA reads TGTGCCAGCAGACATCTTTGGGACTCCAATCAGCCCCAGCATTTT. The genes are TRBV27 and TRBJ1-5; perhaps TRBD1 as D (5 bases). The CDR3 extends over 15 amino acids. V lost 6 bases, J lost 3 bases, and 15 bases lay in between. CDR1 and CDR2 (germline): MNHEY, SMNVEV (reference sequence).

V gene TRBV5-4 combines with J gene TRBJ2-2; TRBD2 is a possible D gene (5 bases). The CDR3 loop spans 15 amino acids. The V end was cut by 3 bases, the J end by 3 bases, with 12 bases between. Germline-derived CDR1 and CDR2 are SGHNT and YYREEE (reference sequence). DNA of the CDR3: TGTGCCAGCAGCTCCGCAACTAGGGACACCGGGGAGCTGTTTTTT. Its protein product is CASSSATRDTGELFF.

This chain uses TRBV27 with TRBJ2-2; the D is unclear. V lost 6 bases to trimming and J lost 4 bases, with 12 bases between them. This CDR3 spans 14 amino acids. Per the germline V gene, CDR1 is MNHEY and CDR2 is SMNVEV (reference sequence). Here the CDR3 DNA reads TGTGCCAGCAGCAATAGCAGAGTCACCGGGGAGCTGTTTTTT. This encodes CASSNSRVTGELFF.

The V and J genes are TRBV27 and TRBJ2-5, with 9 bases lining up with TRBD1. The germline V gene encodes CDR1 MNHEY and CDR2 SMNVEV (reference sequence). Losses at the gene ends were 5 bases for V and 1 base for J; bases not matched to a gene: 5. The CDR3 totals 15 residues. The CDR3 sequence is CASSTNRGRQETQYF. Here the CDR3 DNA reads TGTGCCAGCAGTACCAACAGGGGGCGCCAAGAGACCCAGTACTTC.

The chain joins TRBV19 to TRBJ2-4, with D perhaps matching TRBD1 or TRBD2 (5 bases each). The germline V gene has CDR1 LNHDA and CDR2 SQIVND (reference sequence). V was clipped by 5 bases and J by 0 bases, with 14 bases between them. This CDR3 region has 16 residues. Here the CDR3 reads CASSGAGDLAKNIQYF. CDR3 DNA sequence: TGTGCCAGTAGTGGGGCCGGGGACCTAGCCAAAAACATTCAGTACTTC.

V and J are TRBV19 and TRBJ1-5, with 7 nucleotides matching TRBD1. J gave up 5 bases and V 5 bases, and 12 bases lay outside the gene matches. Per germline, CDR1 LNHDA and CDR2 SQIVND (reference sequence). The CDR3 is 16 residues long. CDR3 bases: TGTGCCAGTAGTCCCAGGGGGGAACACCTAGATCAGCCCCAGCATTTT. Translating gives CASSPRGEHLDQPQHF.

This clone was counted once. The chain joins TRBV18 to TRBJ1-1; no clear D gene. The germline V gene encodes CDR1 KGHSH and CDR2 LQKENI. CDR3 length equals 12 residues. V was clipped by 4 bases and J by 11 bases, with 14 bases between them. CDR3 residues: CASSLEPSGAFF. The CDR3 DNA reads TGTGCCAGCTCACTTGAGCCCTCGGGGGCTTTCTTT.

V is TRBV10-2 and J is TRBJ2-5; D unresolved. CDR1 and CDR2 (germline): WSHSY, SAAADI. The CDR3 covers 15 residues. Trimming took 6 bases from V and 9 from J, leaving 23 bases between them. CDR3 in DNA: TGCGCCAGCAGCCCCAAAGGTAGCCCTAGTGCGGCCCAGTACTTC. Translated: CASSPKGSPSAAQYF.

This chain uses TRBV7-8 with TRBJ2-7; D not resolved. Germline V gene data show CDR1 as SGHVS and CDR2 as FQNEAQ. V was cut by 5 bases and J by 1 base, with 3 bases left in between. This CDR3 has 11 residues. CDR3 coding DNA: TGTGCCAGCAGCGCGTCCTACGAGCAGTACTTC. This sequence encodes CASSASYEQYF.

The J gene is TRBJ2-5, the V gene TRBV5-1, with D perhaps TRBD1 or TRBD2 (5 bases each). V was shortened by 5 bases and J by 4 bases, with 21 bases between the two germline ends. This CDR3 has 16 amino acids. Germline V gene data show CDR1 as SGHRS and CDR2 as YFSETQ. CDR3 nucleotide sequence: TGCGCCAGCAGACGAGACTACTCACCAGGGTTAGAGACCCAGTACTTC. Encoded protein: CASRRDYSPGLETQYF.